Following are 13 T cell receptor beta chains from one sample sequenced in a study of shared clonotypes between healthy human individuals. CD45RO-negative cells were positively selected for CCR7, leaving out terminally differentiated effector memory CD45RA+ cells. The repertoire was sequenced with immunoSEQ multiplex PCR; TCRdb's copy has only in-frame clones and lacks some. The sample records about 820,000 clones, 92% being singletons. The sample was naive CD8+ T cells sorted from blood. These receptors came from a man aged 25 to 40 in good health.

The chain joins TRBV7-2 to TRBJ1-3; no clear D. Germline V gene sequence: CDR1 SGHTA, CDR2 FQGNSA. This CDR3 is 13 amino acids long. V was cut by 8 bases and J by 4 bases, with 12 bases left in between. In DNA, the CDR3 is TGTGCCAGCGCCTCCTATTCCGGAAACACCATATATTTT. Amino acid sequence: CASASYSGNTIYF.

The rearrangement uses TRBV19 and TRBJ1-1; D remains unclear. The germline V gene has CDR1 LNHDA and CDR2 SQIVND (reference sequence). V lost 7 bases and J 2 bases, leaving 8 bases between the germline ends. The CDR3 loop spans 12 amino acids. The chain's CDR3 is CASKKSNTEAFF. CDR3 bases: TGTGCCAGTAAGAAGTCAAACACTGAAGCTTTCTTT.

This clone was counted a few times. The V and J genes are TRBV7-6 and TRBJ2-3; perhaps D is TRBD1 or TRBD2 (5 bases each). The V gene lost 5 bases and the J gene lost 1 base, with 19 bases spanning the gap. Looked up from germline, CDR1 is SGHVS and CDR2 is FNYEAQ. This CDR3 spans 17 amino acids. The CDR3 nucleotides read TGTGCCAGCAGCAACTCCAGGGCCCGGGACGGCACAGATACGCAGTATTTT. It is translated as CASSNSRARDGTDTQYF.

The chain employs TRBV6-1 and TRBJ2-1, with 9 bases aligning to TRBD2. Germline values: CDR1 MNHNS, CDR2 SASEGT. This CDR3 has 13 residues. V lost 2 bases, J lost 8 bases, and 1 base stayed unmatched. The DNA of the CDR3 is TGTGCCAGCAGTGAACTAGCGGGGCATGAGCAGTTCTTC. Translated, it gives CASSELAGHEQFF.

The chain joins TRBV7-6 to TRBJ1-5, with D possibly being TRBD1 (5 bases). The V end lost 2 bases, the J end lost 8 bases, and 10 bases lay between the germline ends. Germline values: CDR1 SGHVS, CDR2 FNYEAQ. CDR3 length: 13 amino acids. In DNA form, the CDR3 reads TGTGCCAGCAGCTTAAGAGGGGAAGAGCCCCAGCATTTT. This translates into CASSLRGEEPQHF. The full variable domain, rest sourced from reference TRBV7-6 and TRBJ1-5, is GAGVSQSPRYKVTKRGQDVALRCDPISGHVSLYWYRQALGQGPEFLTYFNYEAQQDKSGLPNDRFSAERPEGSISTLTIQRTEQRDSAMYRCASSLRGEEPQHFGDGTRLSIL.

CDR3 sequence: CASSLAPQETQYF. For the CDR3, the DNA is TGTGCCAGCAGCTTGGCTCCGCAAGAGACCCAGTACTTC. The rearrangement uses TRBV5-6 and TRBJ2-5; D gene ambiguous. The CDR3 is made up of 13 amino acids. CDR1 and CDR2 (germline): SGHDT, YYEEEE. The germline V and J ends were trimmed by 0 bases and 2 bases, with 5 bases remaining between them.

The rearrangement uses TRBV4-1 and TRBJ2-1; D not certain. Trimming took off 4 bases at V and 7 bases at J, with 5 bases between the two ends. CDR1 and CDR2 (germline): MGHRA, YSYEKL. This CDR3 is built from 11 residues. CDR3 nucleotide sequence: TGCGCCAGCAGCCTCTTGAATGAGCAGTTCTTC. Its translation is CASSLLNEQFF.

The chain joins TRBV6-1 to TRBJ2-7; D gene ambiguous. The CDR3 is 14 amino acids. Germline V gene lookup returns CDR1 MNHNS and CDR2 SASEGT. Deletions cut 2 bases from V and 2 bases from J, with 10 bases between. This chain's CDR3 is CASSEYRTAYEQYF. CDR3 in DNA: TGTGCCAGCAGTGAATATCGCACCGCCTACGAGCAGTACTTC.

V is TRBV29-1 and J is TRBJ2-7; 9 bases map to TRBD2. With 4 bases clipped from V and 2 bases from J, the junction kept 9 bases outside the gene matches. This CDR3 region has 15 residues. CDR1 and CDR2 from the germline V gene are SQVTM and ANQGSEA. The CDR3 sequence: CSVGLAGVRAYEQYF. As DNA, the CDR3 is TGCAGCGTTGGGTTAGCGGGAGTTAGGGCCTACGAGCAGTACTTC.

The CDR3 spells CASGEVVAYEQYF. CDR3 sequence (DNA): TGTGCCAGCGGCGAGGTTGTGGCCTACGAGCAGTACTTC. The chain recombines TRBV7-9 with TRBJ2-7; D unclear. In germline, CDR1 is SEHNR, CDR2 FQNEAQ (reference sequence). The CDR3 sequence is 13 residues long. V gave up 8 bases and J gave up 2 bases, with 13 bases separating them.

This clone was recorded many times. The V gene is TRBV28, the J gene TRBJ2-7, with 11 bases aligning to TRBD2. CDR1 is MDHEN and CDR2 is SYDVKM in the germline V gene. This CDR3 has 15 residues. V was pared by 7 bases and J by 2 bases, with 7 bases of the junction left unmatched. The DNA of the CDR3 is TGTGCCAGCACCGGGGGACTAGCGGCCCCCTACGAGCAGTACTTC. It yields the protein CASTGGLAAPYEQYF.

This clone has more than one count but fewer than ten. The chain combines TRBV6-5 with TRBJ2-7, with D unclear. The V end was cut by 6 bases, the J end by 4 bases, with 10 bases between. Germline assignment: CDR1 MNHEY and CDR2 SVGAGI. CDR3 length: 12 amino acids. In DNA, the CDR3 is TGTGCCAGCAGGACAACTGGTTACGAGCAGTACTTC. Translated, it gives CASRTTGYEQYF.

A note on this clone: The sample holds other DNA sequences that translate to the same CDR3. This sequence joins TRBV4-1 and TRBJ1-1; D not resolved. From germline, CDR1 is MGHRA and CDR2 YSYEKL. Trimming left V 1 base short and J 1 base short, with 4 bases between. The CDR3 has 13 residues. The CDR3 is CASSQGGNTEAFF. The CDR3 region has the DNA TGCGCCAGCAGCCAAGGCGGGAACACTGAAGCTTTCTTT.